Here is one T cell receptor (beta chain) with its context. Germline V gene data show CDR1 as ENHRY and CDR2 as SYGVKD. V was pared by 10 bases and J by 7 bases, with 17 bases between. The CDR3 covers 13 residues. This entry belongs to a study of blood T cells in healthy people across ages. Next came a second PCR, run for roughly 6 to 11 cycles, which used a sample-barcoded 5' primer along with a J-beta primer mix. TCRdb re-analysed the 5' RACE reads in MiXCR, keeping a single row per CDR3 protein. This sample has approximately 2,000,000 distinct CDR3 sequences, with roughly 43% found just once. The TCR sequence derives from a human donor in good health. The sequenced sample consisted of blood. The chain is built from TRBV10-3 and TRBJ2-4, with D perhaps TRBD1 (5 bases). The CDR3 sequence: CATKDETENIQYF. The CDR3 nucleotides read TGTGCCACCAAAGATGAGACAGAGAACATTCAGTACTTC.